One and the same sample provided the 29 T cell receptor beta chains below, sequenced in a study of blood T cell repertoires in COVID-19. The method was immunoSEQ multiplex PCR; TCRdb's version includes in-frame clones alone and lacks a portion of them. Of fewer than 250,000 clones in the sample, approximately 90% are singletons; the top ten hold approximately 1.2%. Sequences were obtained from peripheral blood. These TCRs come from a man aged 25 to 40 with acute or convalescent COVID-19.

This clone occurred many times. The V call is TRBV6-1, the J call TRBJ2-3; TRBD2 is a possible D gene (6 bases). The CDR3 is made up of 15 amino acids. In germline, CDR1 is MNHNS, CDR2 SASEGT. The V end lost 1 base, the J end lost 1 base, and 9 bases lay between the germline ends. The CDR3 protein is CASSEVPGGTDTQYF. In nucleotides, the CDR3 is TGTGCCAGCAGTGAAGTTCCGGGGGGCACAGATACGCAGTATTTT.

The chain carries TRBV18 and TRBJ2-1; D gene ambiguous. CDR1 is KGHSH, CDR2 LQKENI, per germline. The V and J ends lost 6 bases and 4 bases respectively, with 16 bases between them. The CDR3 runs to 15 residues. CDR3 region: CASSPARSYYNEQFF. CDR3 nucleotides: TGTGCCAGCTCCCCCGCGAGGTCCTATTACAATGAGCAGTTCTTC.

This rearrangement joins TRBV5-1 to TRBJ1-1, with D possibly being TRBD1 (5 bases). Trimming removed 2 bases from V and 1 base from J, with 18 bases in between. Germline V gives CDR1 SGHRS, CDR2 YFSETQ. CDR3 length equals 17 residues. The CDR3 spells CASSFVAQARGNTEAFF. The CDR3 nucleotides read TGCGCCAGCAGCTTTGTTGCGCAAGCAAGGGGGAACACTGAAGCTTTCTTT.

The chain employs TRBV28 and TRBJ2-5, with 7 nucleotides matching TRBD2. The CDR3 has 16 residues. With V trimmed by 7 bases and J by 3 bases, 14 bases remained unmatched. Per the germline V gene, CDR1 is MDHEN and CDR2 is SYDVKM. This CDR3 reads CASTQRDPRGKETQYF. CDR3 DNA sequence: TGTGCCAGCACCCAGCGGGACCCTCGAGGGAAAGAGACCCAGTACTTC.

V is TRBV18 and J is TRBJ1-1; 10 positions agree with TRBD1. V gave up 4 bases and J gave up 3 bases; unmatched junction bases: 5. Germline CDR1 and CDR2: KGHSH and LQKENI. The CDR3 loop spans 15 amino acids. This CDR3 is CASSLSTGGDTEAFF. In DNA, the CDR3 is TGTGCCAGCTCACTCTCGACAGGGGGCGACACTGAAGCTTTCTTT. Variable domain in full (rest from reference TRBV18 and TRBJ1-1): NAGVMQNPRHLVRRRGQEARLRCSPMKGHSHVYWYRQLPEEGLKFMVYLQKENIIDESGMPKERFSAEFPKEGPSILRIQQVVRGDSAAYFCASSLSTGGDTEAFFGQGTRLTVV.

This clone has a handful of counts. The CDR3 DNA follows: TGTGCCAGCAGCGTAGGGGGGCTCTCAGGGGGCACCTTTGGCTACACCTTC. Its protein product is CASSVGGLSGGTFGYTF. The chain is built from TRBV9 and TRBJ1-2, with TRBD1 matching over 8 bases. Per germline, CDR1 SGDLS and CDR2 YYNGEE. This CDR3 is 17 amino acids long. The trim removed 0 bases at V and 7 bases at J, leaving 14 bases unmatched.

The chain combines TRBV3-1 (or the pseudogene TRBV3-2) with TRBJ2-7; TRBD2 agrees at 11 bases. CDR3 length: 17 amino acids. The J segment lost 1 base and the V segment lost 3 bases, leaving 8 bases of the junction unmatched. CDR1 and CDR2 (germline): LGHDT, YNNKEL (reference sequence). CDR3 amino acids: CASSHLSGRAGSYEQYF. The CDR3 DNA is TGTGCCAGCAGCCACCTTAGCGGGAGGGCCGGTTCCTACGAGCAGTACTTC.

The J gene is TRBJ1-1, the V gene TRBV6-1; the match to TRBD1 covers 9 bases. The germline CDR1 and CDR2 sequences are MNHNS and SASEGT. CDR3 length: 16 residues. V lost 4 bases, J lost 4 bases, and 10 bases stayed unmatched. CDR3 protein: CASSASGQGYGTEAFF. The CDR3 bases are TGTGCCAGCAGTGCATCAGGACAGGGGTATGGCACTGAAGCTTTCTTT.

The chain carries TRBV4-1 and TRBJ1-1; D perhaps matches TRBD1 (6 bases). V lost 5 bases and J 6 bases, leaving 13 bases between the germline ends. Germline assignment: CDR1 MGHRA and CDR2 YSYEKL. The CDR3 totals 13 residues. DNA for the CDR3: TGCGCCAGCAGCAAAACAGGGACCGCTGAAGCTTTCTTT. It codes for CASSKTGTAEAFF.

The J gene is TRBJ1-2, the V gene TRBV28, with D possibly being TRBD1 (5 bases). Between the trimmed V and J ends, which lost 9 bases and 1 base, there was a span of 15 bases. Germline CDR1 reads MDHEN; CDR2 reads SYDVKM. CDR3 length: 14 amino acids. The CDR3: CASLLGGLNYGYTF. The CDR3 nucleotides are TGTGCCAGTCTCCTGGGGGGACTTAACTATGGCTACACCTTC.

V is TRBV18 and J is TRBJ1-6; 11 bases agree with TRBD1. The J segment lost 9 bases and the V segment lost 3 bases, leaving 1 base of the junction unmatched. CDR1 is KGHSH and CDR2 is LQKENI in the germline V gene. This CDR3 has 14 residues. CDR3 in amino acids: CASSPGTGGSPLHF. In DNA form, the CDR3 reads TGTGCCAGCTCACCCGGGACAGGGGGTTCACCCCTCCACTTT.

The V and J genes are TRBV2 and TRBJ1-6, with 7 nucleotides matching TRBD1. This CDR3 has 14 amino acids. In germline, CDR1 is SNHLY, CDR2 FYNNEI. Losses at the gene ends were 5 bases for V and 7 bases for J; bases not matched to a gene: 5. In nucleotides, the CDR3 is TGTGCCAGCAGTATGGGACAGCGAAATTCACCCCTCCACTTT. Translating gives CASSMGQRNSPLHF.

This clone is a singleton in its sample. The chain has TRBV6-5 and TRBJ1-1; 7 positions agree with TRBD1. Germline loops: CDR1 MNHEY, CDR2 SVGAGI. CDR3 length: 12 amino acids. The V gene end was trimmed by 6 bases and the J gene end by 11 bases; junction bases not matched to a gene: 9. In DNA, the CDR3 is TGTGCCAGCAGCACAGGAGACAGGGTTGCTTTCTTT. Translating it yields CASSTGDRVAFF.

The chain has TRBV28 and TRBJ1-2; D ambiguous. CDR1 is MDHEN, CDR2 SYDVKM, per germline. Trimming cost V 6 bases and J 2 bases, with 10 bases left between them. The CDR3 covers 13 residues. The CDR3 region has the DNA TGTGCCAGCAGCGATCCGGGGAACTATGGCTACACCTTC. Amino acid sequence: CASSDPGNYGYTF.

The rearrangement uses TRBV28 and TRBJ2-7, with a weak D call TRBD1 (6 bases). The CDR3 extends over 14 amino acids. CDR1 MDHEN and CDR2 SYDVKM come from the germline V gene. The V end lost 5 bases, the J end lost 6 bases, and 17 bases lay between the germline ends. CDR3 bases: TGTGCCAGCAGTCGCCAACAGGGTATCTTCGAGCAGTACTTC. Translated, it gives CASSRQQGIFEQYF.

The chain links TRBV9 to TRBJ1-2; 11 bases match TRBD1. Germline V CDR1 and CDR2: SGDLS, YYNGEE. The CDR3 sequence is 18 residues long. Losses at the gene ends were 4 bases for V and 5 bases for J; bases not matched to a gene: 16. CDR3 sequence reads: CASSSGQGQGDWRYGYTF. Written as DNA, the CDR3 is TGTGCCAGCAGCTCAGGGCAGGGACAGGGGGATTGGCGTTATGGCTACACCTTC.

The chain combines TRBV14 with TRBJ2-3; tentatively, D is TRBD1 (5 bases). Trimming left V 6 bases short and J 0 bases short, with 13 bases between. This CDR3 region has 15 residues. The germline gives CDR1 SGHDN, CDR2 FVKESK. CDR3 in DNA: TGTGCCAGCAGACGACAGCATTCTAGCACAGATACGCAGTATTTT. Amino acids: CASRRQHSSTDTQYF.

Concerning this clone: Other DNA sequences within the sample encode an identical CDR3. The CDR3 bases are TGTGCCAGCAGCTTGGCGGGAGGGGGAACCGGGGAGCTGTTTTTT. Translated: CASSLAGGGTGELFF. V and J are TRBV5-4 and TRBJ2-2; TRBD2 agrees at 8 bases. Germline V CDR1 and CDR2: SGHNT, YYREEE (reference sequence). The V gene end was trimmed by 0 bases and the J gene end by 5 bases; junction bases not matched to a gene: 3. The CDR3 consists of 15 residues.

This clone was recorded only once. The chain carries TRBV7-9 and TRBJ2-5; 7 bases are a match to TRBD1. Per germline, CDR1 SEHNR and CDR2 FQNEAQ (reference sequence). The ends lost 3 bases at V and 1 base at J; junction bases unmatched: 5. CDR3 length: 15 amino acids. CDR3 nucleotides: TGTGCCAGCAGCTTTACGGGACAGCTCCAAGAGACCCAGTACTTC. This encodes CASSFTGQLQETQYF.

The chain is built from TRBV9 and TRBJ2-2, with 7 bases fitting TRBD1. Germline lookup yields CDR1 SGDLS and CDR2 YYNGEE. The CDR3 sequence is 16 residues long. With 4 bases clipped from V and 4 bases from J, the junction kept 10 bases outside the gene matches. The chain's CDR3 is CASSPDRVRGTGELFF. CDR3 DNA: TGTGCCAGCAGCCCAGACAGGGTGCGCGGCACCGGGGAGCTGTTTTTT.

The chain has TRBV27 and TRBJ1-2; tentative D call: TRBD1 (5 bases). This CDR3 contains 14 residues. The ends were cut back, 8 bases at V and 6 bases at J, with 19 bases in the middle. Germline CDR1 is MNHEY and CDR2 is SMNVEV (reference sequence). In nucleotides, the CDR3 is TGTGCCAGCCGCGCAGTGGGGGGTGTGCATGGCTACACCTTC. Translating gives CASRAVGGVHGYTF.

This chain links TRBV3-1 (or the pseudogene TRBV3-2) with TRBJ1-5, with 7 bases identical to TRBD1. V lost 3 bases, J lost 5 bases, and 7 bases stayed unmatched. The V gene's germline CDR1 is LGHDT and CDR2 YNNKEL (reference sequence). The CDR3 spans 15 residues. This CDR3 is CASSQGQRTHQPQHF. The CDR3 DNA follows: TGTGCCAGCAGCCAGGGACAGAGAACCCATCAGCCCCAGCATTTT.

The CDR3 protein is CASSQAVGGEGSGANVLTF. The CDR3 DNA follows: TGTGCCAGCAGCCAAGCCGTCGGGGGTGAAGGATCTGGGGCCAACGTCCTGACTTTC. The chain employs TRBV3-1 (or the pseudogene TRBV3-2) and TRBJ2-6, with a tentative D call TRBD2 (6 bases). Trimming left V 1 base short and J 1 base short, with 17 bases between. This CDR3 has 19 amino acids. CDR1 and CDR2 from the germline V gene are LGHDT and YNNKEL (reference sequence).

V usage is TRBV6-2 or TRBV6-3 and J usage is TRBJ1-1; 10 positions agree with TRBD1. There are 18 residues in the CDR3. J was trimmed by 5 bases and V by 0 bases; bases with no gene match: 12. Germline V gene lookup returns CDR1 MNHEY and CDR2 SVGEGT. CDR3 DNA sequence: TGTGCCAGCAGTTACTCGCTCGGGGACAGGGGAAGTGGGACTGAAGCTTTCTTT. Its translation: CASSYSLGDRGSGTEAFF.

The chain combines TRBV29-1 with TRBJ2-7; TRBD2 matches at 11 bases. Germline lookup yields CDR1 SQVTM and CDR2 ANQGSEA. This CDR3 comprises 16 residues. The V segment lost 0 bases and the J segment 2 bases; nucleotides outside the gene matches: 6. Written as DNA, the CDR3 is TGCAGCGTTGAAGATCGCGGACTAGCGGGTGCCTACGAGCAGTACTTC. Translation: CSVEDRGLAGAYEQYF.

The J gene is TRBJ1-4, the V gene TRBV4-1; tentatively, D is TRBD1 (5 bases). The CDR3 is made up of 15 amino acids. Trimming removed 9 bases from V and 3 bases from J, with 17 bases in between. Germline V gives CDR1 MGHRA, CDR2 YSYEKL. The CDR3: CASTRSGTSNEKLFF. The CDR3 coding sequence is TGCGCCAGTACGAGGTCCGGGACTTCTAATGAAAAACTGTTTTTT.

The CDR3 protein is CASSLKGDSGGLNEQFF. CDR3 in DNA: TGTGCCAGCAGTCTTAAGGGGGACAGCGGGGGACTGAATGAGCAGTTCTTC. The chain has TRBV6-6 and TRBJ2-1, with a possible D match to TRBD2 (8 bases). Germline assignment: CDR1 MNHNY and CDR2 SVGAGI (reference sequence). This CDR3 region has 17 residues. V was shortened by 5 bases and J by 7 bases, with 24 bases between the two germline ends.

This chain connects TRBV30 to TRBJ1-6, with 8 bases matching TRBD1. Germline V gene lookup returns CDR1 GTSNPN and CDR2 SVGIG (reference sequence). The CDR3 runs to 13 residues. V was pared by 5 bases and J by 7 bases, with 4 bases of the junction left unmatched. The CDR3 DNA reads as TGTGCCTGGGCGGGACAGGCGAATTCACCCCTCCACTTT. Protein sequence: CAWAGQANSPLHF.

V and J are TRBV5-1 and TRBJ1-2; D is ambiguous. Germline V gives CDR1 SGHRS, CDR2 YFSETQ. Trimming took 1 base from V and 3 from J, leaving 7 bases between them. CDR3 length equals 13 residues. CDR3 residues: CASSLNSYYGYTF. The CDR3 coding sequence is TGCGCCAGCAGCTTGAACAGTTACTATGGCTACACCTTC.